Listed below are T cell receptor beta chains from one sample, sequenced in a study of blood T cell repertoires in COVID-19. TCRdb's table, derived via immunoSEQ multiplex PCR, lists solely in-frame clones and lacks some. The repertoire holds about 500,000 clones, with roughly nine tenths as singletons. Source material: peripheral blood. These receptors were collected from a man between 18 and 35 years old with COVID-19, enrolled during active disease. CDR3s include the opening cysteine and the closing phenylalanine or tryptophan. Fields, in order: J gene, CDR3 length, V gene, D gene, clone size, CDR3 DNA, CDR3 protein. D genes are given only for firm matches. Rows may omit the clone size; those that give it use once, few, many or a size class.

TRBJ2-5 | 14 | TRBV18 | . | once | TGTGCCAGCTCACCATCTAGGGGCGCAGAGACCCAGTACTTC | CASSPSRGAETQYF
TRBJ2-7 | 14 | TRBV19 | TRBD1 | . | TGTGCCAGTAGTTCGTTAAAACAGGGGGGCGAGCAGTACTTC | CASSSLKQGGEQYF
TRBJ2-1 | 16 | TRBV25-1 | TRBD2 | . | TGTGCCAGCAGTTCCCGGACTAGCAGATTAGACAATGAGCAGTTCTTC | CASSSRTSRLDNEQFF
TRBJ2-5 | 15 | TRBV19 | . | . | TGTGCCAGTAGTAAAGAAGAGGGGGTAGGAGAGACCCAGTACTTC | CASSKEEGVGETQYF
TRBJ2-5 | 16 | TRBV5-6 | TRBD1 | few | TGTGCCAGCAGCAGCCCCGGGACAGGGGTTGTTGAGACCCAGTACTTC | CASSSPGTGVVETQYF
TRBJ1-2 | 13 | TRBV23-1 | . | . | TGCGCCAGCAGTCAATCGGGGGCCGATGGCTACACCTTC | CASSQSGADGYTF
TRBJ2-7 | 13 | TRBV19 | . | once | TGTGCCAGTAGTAGCGGGGTCCTCTACGAGCAGTACTTC | CASSSGVLYEQYF
TRBJ2-3 | 14 | TRBV6-5 | TRBD1 | . | TGTGCCAGCAGCCCGGGACAGGCGGCAGATACGCAGTATTTT | CASSPGQAADTQYF
TRBJ1-6 | 15 | TRBV30 | . | . | TGTGCTGGGACGGGGACAAGCTCCTATAATTCACCCCTCCACTTT | CAGTGTSSYNSPLHF
TRBJ1-1 | 14 | TRBV7-9 | . | . | TGTGCCAGCAGCTTAGGGCCAGTGAACACTGAAGCTTTCTTT | CASSLGPVNTEAFF
TRBJ1-2 | 17 | TRBV5-1 | . | . | TGCGCCAGCAGCTTGGAGGCTACAGGGATCCGTAACTATGGCTACACCTTC | CASSLEATGIRNYGYTF
TRBJ2-3 | 15 | TRBV13 | TRBD1 | . | TGTGCCAGCAGCCTTCAGGGGGCTAGCACAGATACGCAGTATTTT | CASSLQGASTDTQYF
TRBJ2-3 | 16 | TRBV7-2 | TRBD2 | . | TGTGCCAGCAGCTTAGGACTAGCGGGAGGCATAGATACGCAGTATTTT | CASSLGLAGGIDTQYF
TRBJ2-7 | 15 | TRBV19 | TRBD1 | . | TGTGCCAGTAGTATAGGAGCTCGAACAGGGGACGAGCAGTACTTC | CASSIGARTGDEQYF
TRBJ2-7 | 15 | TRBV19 | . | . | TGTGCCAGTAGTATGTTGGCCACGGGGACCTACGAGCAGTACTTC | CASSMLATGTYEQYF